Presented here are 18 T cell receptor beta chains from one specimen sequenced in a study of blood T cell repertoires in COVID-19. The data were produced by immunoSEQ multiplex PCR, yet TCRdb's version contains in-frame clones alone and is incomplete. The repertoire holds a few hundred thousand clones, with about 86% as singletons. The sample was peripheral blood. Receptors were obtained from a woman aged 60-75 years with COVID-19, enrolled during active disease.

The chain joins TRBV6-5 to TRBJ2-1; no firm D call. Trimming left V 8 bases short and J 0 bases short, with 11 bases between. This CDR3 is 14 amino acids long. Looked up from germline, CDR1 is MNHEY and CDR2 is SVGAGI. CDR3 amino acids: CASQMSVSYNEQFF. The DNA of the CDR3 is TGTGCCAGCCAAATGTCAGTCTCCTACAATGAGCAGTTCTTC.

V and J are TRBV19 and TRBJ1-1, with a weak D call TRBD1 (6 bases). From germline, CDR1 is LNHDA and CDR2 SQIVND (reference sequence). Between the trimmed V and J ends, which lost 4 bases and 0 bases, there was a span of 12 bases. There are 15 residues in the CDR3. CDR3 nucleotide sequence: TGTGCCAGTAGTACTGTGACAGGTCTGAACACTGAAGCTTTCTTT. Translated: CASSTVTGLNTEAFF.

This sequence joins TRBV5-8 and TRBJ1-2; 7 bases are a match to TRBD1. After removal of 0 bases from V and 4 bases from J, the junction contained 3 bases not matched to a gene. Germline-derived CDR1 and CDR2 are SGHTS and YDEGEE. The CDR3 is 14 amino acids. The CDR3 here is CASSLGQGFYGYTF. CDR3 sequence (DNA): TGTGCCAGCAGCTTGGGACAGGGATTCTATGGCTACACCTTC. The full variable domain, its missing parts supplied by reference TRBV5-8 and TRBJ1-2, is EAGVTQSPTHLIKTRGQQATLRCSPISGHTSVYWYQQALGLGLQFLLWYDEGEERNRGNFPPRFSGRQFPNYSSELNVNALELEDSALYLCASSLGQGFYGYTFGSGTRLTVV.

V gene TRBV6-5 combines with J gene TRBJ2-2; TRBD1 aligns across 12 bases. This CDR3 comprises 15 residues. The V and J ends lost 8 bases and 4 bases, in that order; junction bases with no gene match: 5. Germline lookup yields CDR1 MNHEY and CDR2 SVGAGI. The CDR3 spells CASYRDRGLTGELFF. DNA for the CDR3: TGTGCCAGCTACCGGGACAGGGGGCTCACCGGGGAGCTGTTTTTT.

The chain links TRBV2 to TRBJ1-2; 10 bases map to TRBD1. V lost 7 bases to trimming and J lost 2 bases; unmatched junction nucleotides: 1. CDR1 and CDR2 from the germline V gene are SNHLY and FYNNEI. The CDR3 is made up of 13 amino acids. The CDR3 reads CASKGQGNYGYTF. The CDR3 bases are TGTGCCAGCAAGGGACAGGGGAACTATGGCTACACCTTC.

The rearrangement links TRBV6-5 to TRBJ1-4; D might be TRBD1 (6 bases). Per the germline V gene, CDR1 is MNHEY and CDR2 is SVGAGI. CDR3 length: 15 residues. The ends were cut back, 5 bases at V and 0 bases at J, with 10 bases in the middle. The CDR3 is CASSRQVTTNEKLFF. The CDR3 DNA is TGTGCCAGCAGTAGACAGGTCACAACTAATGAAAAACTGTTTTTT.

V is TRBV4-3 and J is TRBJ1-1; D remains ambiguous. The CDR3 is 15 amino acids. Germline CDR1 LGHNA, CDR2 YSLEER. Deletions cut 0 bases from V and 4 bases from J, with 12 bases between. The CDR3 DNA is TGCGCCAGCAGCCAAGATGTAGGAGGAGGCACTGAAGCTTTCTTT. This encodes CASSQDVGGGTEAFF.

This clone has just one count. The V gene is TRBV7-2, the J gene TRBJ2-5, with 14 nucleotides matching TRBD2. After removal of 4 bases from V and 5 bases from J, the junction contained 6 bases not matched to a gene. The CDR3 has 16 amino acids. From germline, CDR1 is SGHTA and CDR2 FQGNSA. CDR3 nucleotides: TGTGCCAGCAGCTCGGGACTAGCGGGGGTCGGGGAGACCCAGTACTTC. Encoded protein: CASSSGLAGVGETQYF.

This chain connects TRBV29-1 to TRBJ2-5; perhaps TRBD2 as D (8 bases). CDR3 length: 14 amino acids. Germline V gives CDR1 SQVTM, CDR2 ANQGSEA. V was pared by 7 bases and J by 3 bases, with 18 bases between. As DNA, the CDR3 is TGCAGCGCCGGGAGGGCAGGGGGTGAAGAGACCCAGTACTTC. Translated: CSAGRAGGEETQYF.

The CDR3 is CASSQAEGWPNQPQHF. The CDR3 DNA reads as TGCGCCAGCAGTCAAGCCGAGGGTTGGCCGAATCAGCCCCAGCATTTT. The chain links TRBV23-1 to TRBJ1-5; D not resolved. TRBV23-1 is treated as an ORF (open reading frame) with a function not yet certain. The CDR3 sequence is 16 residues long. Trimming shortened V by 2 bases and J by 4 bases, and 15 bases separated the two germline ends.

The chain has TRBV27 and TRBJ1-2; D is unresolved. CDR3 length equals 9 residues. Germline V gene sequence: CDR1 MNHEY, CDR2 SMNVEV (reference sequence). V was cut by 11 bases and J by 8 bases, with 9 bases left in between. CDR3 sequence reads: CAAGMGYTF. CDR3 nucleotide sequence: TGTGCCGCGGGAATGGGCTACACCTTC.

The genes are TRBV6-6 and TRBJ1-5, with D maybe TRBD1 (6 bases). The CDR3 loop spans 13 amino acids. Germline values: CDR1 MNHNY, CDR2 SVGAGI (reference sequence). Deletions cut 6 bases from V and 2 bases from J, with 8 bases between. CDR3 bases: TGTGCCAGCAGAGGGGGGGGCAATCAGCCCCAGCATTTT. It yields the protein CASRGGGNQPQHF.

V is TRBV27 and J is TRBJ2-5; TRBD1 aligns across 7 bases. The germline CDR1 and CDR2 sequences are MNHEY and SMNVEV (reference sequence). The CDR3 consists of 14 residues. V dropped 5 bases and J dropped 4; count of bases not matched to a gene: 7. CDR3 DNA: TGTGCCAGCAGTGGGACAGTTTTGGGAGAGACCCAGTACTTC. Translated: CASSGTVLGETQYF.

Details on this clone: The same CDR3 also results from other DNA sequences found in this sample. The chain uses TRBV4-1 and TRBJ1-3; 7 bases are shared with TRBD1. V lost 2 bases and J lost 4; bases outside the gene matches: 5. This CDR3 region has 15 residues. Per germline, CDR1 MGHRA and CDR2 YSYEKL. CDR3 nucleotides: TGCGCCAGCAGCCAAAGACAGGGAACCGGAAACACCATATATTTT. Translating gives CASSQRQGTGNTIYF.

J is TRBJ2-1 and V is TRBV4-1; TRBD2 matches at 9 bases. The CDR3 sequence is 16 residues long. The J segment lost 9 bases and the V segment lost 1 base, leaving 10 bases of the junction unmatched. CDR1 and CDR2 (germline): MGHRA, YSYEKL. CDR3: CASSQVYAGGQSEQFF. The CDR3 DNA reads TGCGCCAGCAGCCAAGTCTACGCGGGGGGGCAGAGTGAGCAGTTCTTC.

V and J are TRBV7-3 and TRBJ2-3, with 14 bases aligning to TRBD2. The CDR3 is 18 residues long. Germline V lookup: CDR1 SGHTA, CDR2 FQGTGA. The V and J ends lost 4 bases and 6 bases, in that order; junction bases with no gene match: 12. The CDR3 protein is CASSSKGTSGSFLDTQYF. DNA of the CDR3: TGTGCCAGCAGCTCTAAAGGGACTAGCGGGAGCTTCTTGGATACGCAGTATTTT.

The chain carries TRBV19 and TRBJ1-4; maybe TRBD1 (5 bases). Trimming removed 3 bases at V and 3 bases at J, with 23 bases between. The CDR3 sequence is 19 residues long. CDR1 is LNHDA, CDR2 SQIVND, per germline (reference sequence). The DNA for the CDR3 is TGTGCCAGTAGTATCCCCGTAGGACAACCTCGGGAGGCTAATGAAAAACTGTTTTTT. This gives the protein CASSIPVGQPREANEKLFF.

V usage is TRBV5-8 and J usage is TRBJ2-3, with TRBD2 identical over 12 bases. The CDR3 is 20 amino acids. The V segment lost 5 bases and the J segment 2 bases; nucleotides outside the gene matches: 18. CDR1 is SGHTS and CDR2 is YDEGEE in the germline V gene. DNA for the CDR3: TGTGCCAGCAGTCCTTCCTCACCCGATACTAGCGGGGGGAACACAGATACGCAGTATTTT. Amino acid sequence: CASSPSSPDTSGGNTDTQYF.